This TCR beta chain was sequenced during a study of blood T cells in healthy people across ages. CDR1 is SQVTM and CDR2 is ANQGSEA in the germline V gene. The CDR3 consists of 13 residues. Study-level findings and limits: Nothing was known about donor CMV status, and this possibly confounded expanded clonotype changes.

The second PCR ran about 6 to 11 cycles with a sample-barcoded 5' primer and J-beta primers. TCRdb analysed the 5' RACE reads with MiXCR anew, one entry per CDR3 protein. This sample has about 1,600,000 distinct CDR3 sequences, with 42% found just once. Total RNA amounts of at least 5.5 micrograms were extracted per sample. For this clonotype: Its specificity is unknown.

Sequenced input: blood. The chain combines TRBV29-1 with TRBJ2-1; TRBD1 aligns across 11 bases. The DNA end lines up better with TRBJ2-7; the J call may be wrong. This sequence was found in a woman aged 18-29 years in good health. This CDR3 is CSVPGTGGNEQYF. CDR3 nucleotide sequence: TGCAGCGTTCCCGGGACAGGGGGAAATGAGCAGTACTTC.